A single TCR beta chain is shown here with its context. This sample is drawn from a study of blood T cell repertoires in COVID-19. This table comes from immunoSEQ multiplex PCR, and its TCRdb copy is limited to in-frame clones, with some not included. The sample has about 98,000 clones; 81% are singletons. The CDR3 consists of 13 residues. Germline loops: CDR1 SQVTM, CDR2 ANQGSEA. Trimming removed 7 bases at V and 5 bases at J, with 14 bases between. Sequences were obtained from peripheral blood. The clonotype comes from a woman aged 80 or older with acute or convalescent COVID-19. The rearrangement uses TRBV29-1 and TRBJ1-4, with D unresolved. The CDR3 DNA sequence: TGCAGCGCCTGCCGGGATAGGAATGAAAAACTGTTTTTT. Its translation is CSACRDRNEKLFF.